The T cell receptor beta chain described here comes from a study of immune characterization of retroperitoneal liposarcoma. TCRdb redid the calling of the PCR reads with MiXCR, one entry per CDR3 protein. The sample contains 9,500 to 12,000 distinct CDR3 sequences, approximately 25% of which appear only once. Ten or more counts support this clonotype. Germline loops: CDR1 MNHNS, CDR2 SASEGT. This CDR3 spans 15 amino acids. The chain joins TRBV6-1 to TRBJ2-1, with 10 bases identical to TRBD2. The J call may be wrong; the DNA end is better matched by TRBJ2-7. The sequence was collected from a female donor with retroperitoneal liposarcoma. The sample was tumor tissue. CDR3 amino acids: CASRKKAGGPNEQYF. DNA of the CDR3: TGTGCCAGCAGAAAAAAAGCGGGGGGGCCCAATGAGCAGTACTTC.